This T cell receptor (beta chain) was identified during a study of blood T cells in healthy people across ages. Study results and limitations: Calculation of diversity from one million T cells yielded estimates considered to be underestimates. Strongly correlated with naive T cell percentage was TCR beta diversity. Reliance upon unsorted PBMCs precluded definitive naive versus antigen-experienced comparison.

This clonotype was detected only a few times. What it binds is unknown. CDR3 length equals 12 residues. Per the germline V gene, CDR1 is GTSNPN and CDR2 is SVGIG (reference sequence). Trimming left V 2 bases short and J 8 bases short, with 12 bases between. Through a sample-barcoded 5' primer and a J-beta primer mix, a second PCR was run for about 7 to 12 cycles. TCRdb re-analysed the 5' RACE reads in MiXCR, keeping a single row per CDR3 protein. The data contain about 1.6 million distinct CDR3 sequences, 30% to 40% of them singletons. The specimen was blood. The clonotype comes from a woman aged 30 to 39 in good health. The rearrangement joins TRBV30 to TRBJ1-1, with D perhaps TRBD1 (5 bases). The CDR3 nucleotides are TGTGCCTGGAGTTCTAGGGGCTGGGAAGCTTTCTTT. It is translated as CAWSSRGWEAFF.